This T cell receptor (beta chain) was documented in a study of beta chain features in type 1 diabetes (dated by TCRdb to the late 2010s). A note on the overall study: Patients and healthy donors did not differ in mean age, gender distribution, total cell number or subset yield. A total of about 99,000,000 sorted cells were examined across all samples, and RNA yield correlated strongly with the number of cells per subset. Regulatory and stem cell-like memory subsets were isolated from only 8 patients and roughly eight healthy donors, whereas naive and central memory subsets came from all 30 or so donors. The study compared TCRB repertoires of sorted circulating CD4+ T cell subsets between recently diagnosed type 1 diabetes patients and matched healthy donors. Beyond this particular receptor, the publication reports: Only small numbers of individuals were included in the HLA sub-analyses, which left unresolved whether HLA type had any influence on TCRB rearrangement. A moderate but significant shortening of TCRB CDR3 length was observed in type 1 diabetes patients in all four CD4+ subsets. The naive, central memory and regulatory TCRB repertoires appeared to resemble one another more closely among patients than among healthy donors. PCR might favor shorter templates, but patient and control samples were amplified and corrected together, so any skew would affect both groups equally. Because cDNA was sequenced instead of genomic DNA, highly expressing activated cells could be over-represented, though the groups showed no difference in activation or CD3 levels. At VDJ recombination sites, patients with type 1 diabetes made fewer insertions and deleted more nucleotides, a pattern implying thymic rearrangement abnormalities.

A few counts support this clone. Its antigen is currently not known. It is likely a read error, because the conserved phenylalanine at the end of the CDR3 is missing. The DNA is left out, because the CDR3 cannot be placed on it with certainty; the CDR3 is given as TCRdb lists it. The entire amount of isolated RNA was reverse transcribed using the High Capacity cDNA Reverse Transcription Kit, so the sequenced TCRB transcripts were expressed ones. Deep immunoSEQ sequencing was performed on naive, central memory and regulatory T cell samples, with an average of approximately 3.9 million total reads per sample. After sorted cells were lysed in RLT buffer, RNA was extracted with DNase-treated RNeasy Micro or Mini kits, with the choice depending on cell number. Each cell subset was processed on its own to prevent cross-contamination, while patient and healthy donor samples were processed together. The immunoSEQ multiplex PCR was used to amplify TCRB sequences from cDNA, generating 87-bp fragments that spanned the CDR3 region. Sequencing of the amplicons was performed on the Illumina HiSeq platform. Per the source publication's procedure: Synthetic template baselines were used to correct PCR bias computationally, reads within Hamming distance 2 were collapsed, and singletons that could not be merged were discarded. By aligning reads against IMGT, V, D and J genes, CDR3 length, and insertions or deletions at six rearrangement sites were assigned. Clonotype counts were normalized to sorted cell number within each subset before computing true diversity and Gini coefficients with the tcR R package. Repertoire sharing was quantified using the overlap coefficient calculated on TCRB nucleotide sequences. Out-of-frame TCRB sequences from naive cells were analyzed as a proxy for the pre-selection repertoire. This is the immuneACCESS table as TCRdb keeps it, with only in-frame sequences that have V and J called. A part of the clones is gone; compared with another copy, unresolved V genes explain less than half, and the rest is unexplained. V and J calls and clone size are as listed in that table; D and trimming were resolved from the DNA. The sample data list about 700,000 clones, and around 15% of these were observed just once. The leading ten clones occupy less than 0.025% of the sample.

Each donor gave one peripheral blood draw, approximately 110 mL on average, collected into heparinised tubes. A BD FACSAria II was used to sort naive, central memory, regulatory and stem cell-like memory CD4+ T cells with a panel that included CD45RO, CCR7, CD25, CD127, CD95 and CD27. Every sorted population had a purity above 98%. PBMCs were isolated immediately by Lymphoprep density gradient centrifugation and stained directly without culture. To minimize batch effects, samples were stained and sorted in pairs, one healthy donor with one patient per experiment. The sample was naive CD4+ T cells from blood. The label giving this sample's cell subset or site can be read as: true naive CD4+ T cells. This TCR was recovered from a man aged 18 to 30 with type 1 diabetes.

The CDR3: CASSLFRGLIP. The chain is made from TRBV7-2 and TRBJ1-2. The germline V gene encodes CDR1 SGHTA and CDR2 FQGNSA. The CDR3 is 11 residues long, ends included.